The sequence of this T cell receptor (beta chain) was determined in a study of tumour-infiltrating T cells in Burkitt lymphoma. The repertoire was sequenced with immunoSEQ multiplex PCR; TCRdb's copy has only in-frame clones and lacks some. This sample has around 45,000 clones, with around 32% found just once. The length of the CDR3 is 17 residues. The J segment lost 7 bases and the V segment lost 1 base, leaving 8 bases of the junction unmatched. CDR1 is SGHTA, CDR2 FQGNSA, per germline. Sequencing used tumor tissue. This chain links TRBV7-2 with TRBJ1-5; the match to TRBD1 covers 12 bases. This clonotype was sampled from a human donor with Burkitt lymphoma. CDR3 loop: CASSLDRDRGRRQPQHF. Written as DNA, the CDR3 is TGTGCCAGCAGCTTAGACCGGGACAGGGGGCGCAGACAGCCCCAGCATTTT.